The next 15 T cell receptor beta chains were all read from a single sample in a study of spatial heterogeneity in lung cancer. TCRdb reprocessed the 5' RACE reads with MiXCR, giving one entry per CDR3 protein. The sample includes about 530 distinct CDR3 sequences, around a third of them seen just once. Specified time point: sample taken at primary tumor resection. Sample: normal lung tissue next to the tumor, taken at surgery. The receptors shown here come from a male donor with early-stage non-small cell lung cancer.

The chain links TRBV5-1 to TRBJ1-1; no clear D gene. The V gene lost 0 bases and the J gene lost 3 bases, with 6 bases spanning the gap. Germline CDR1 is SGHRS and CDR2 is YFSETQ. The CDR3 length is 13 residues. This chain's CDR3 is CASSLAADTEAFF. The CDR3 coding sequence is TGCGCCAGCAGCTTGGCTGCAGACACTGAAGCTTTCTTT.

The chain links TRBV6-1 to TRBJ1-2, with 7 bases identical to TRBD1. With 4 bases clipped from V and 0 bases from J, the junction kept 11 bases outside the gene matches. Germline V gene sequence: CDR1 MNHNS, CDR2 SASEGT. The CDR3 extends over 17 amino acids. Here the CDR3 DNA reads TGTGCCAGCAGTGCCCAAGCAGGGACAGCTTCTAACTATGGCTACACCTTC. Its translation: CASSAQAGTASNYGYTF.

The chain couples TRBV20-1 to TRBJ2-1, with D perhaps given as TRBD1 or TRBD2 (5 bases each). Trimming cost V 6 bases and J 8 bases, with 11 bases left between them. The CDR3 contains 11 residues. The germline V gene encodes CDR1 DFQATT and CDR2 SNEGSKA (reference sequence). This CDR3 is CSANGAYEQFF. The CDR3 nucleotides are TGCAGTGCGAACGGGGCTTATGAGCAGTTCTTC.

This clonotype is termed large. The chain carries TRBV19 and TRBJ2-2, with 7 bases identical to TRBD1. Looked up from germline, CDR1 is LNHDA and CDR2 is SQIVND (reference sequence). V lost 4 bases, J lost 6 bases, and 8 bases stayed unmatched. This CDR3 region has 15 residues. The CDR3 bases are TGTGCCAGTAGTAAGACAGGGCTTATCTCCGGGGAGCTGTTTTTT. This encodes CASSKTGLISGELFF.

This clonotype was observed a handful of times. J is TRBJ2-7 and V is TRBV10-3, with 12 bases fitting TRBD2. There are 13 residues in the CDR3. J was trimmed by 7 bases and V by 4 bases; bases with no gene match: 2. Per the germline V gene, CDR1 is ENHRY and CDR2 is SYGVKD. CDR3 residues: CAISGLAGDEQYF. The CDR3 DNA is TGTGCCATCAGTGGACTAGCGGGAGATGAGCAGTACTTC.

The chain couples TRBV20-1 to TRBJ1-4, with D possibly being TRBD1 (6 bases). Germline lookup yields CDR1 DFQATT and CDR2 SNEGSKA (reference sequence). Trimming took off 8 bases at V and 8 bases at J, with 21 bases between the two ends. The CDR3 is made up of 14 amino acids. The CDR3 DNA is TGCAGTACTTTAAATGGGGGGCGCGGAGAAAAACTGTTTTTT. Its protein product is CSTLNGGRGEKLFF.

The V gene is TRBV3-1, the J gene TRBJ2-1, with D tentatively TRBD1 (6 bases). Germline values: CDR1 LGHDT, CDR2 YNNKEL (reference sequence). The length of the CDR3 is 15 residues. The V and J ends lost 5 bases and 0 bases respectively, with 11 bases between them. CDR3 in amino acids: CASSEQGSSYNEQFF. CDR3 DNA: TGTGCCAGCAGCGAACAGGGAAGCTCCTACAATGAGCAGTTCTTC.

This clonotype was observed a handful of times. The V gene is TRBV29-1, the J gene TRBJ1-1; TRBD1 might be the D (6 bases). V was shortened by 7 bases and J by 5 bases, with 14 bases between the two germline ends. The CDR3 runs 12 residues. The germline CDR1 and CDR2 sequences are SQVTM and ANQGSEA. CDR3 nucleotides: TGCAGCGCTCACAGGGTAGGTACTGAAGCTTTCTTT. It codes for CSAHRVGTEAFF.

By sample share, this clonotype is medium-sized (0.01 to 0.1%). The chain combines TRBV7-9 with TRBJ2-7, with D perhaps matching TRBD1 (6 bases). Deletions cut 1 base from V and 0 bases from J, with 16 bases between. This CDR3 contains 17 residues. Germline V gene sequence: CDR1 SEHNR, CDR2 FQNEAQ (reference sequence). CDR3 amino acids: CASSLVVVGTTSYEQYF. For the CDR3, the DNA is TGTGCCAGCAGCTTAGTGGTTGTGGGGACAACCTCCTACGAGCAGTACTTC.

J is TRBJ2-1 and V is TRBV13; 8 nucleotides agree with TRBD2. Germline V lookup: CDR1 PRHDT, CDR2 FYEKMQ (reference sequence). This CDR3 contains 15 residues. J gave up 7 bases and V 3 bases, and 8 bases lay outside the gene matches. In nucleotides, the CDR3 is TGTGCCAGCAGCTTTGGAGCGGGAGTCGGGAATGAGCAGTTCTTC. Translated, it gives CASSFGAGVGNEQFF.

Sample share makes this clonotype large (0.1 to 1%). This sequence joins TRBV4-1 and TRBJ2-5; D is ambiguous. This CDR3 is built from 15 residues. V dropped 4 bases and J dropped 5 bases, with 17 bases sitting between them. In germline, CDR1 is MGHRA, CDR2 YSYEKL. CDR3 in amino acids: CASSPQDERRETQYF. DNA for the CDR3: TGCGCCAGCAGCCCTCAAGATGAGAGGCGGGAGACCCAGTACTTC.

The CDR3 sequence is CASSPRLTQETQYF. In nucleotides, the CDR3 is TGTGCCAGCAGCCCCCGACTGACCCAAGAGACCCAGTACTTC. The chain combines TRBV9 with TRBJ2-5; D remains unclear. Trimming took off 4 bases at V and 1 base at J, with 11 bases between the two ends. The V gene's germline CDR1 is SGDLS and CDR2 YYNGEE. This CDR3 is built from 14 residues.

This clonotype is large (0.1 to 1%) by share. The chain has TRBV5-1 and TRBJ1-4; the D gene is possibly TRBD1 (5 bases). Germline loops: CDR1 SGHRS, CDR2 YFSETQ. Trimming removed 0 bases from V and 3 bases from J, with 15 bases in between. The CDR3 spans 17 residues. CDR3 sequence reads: CASSLGQGYRANEKLFF. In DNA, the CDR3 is TGCGCCAGCAGCTTGGGGCAGGGATATAGGGCTAATGAAAAACTGTTTTTT.

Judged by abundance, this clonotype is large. CDR3 sequence (DNA): TGCAGTGCCACCGGGACTAGCGAATCCAATGAGCAGTTCTTC. This translates into CSATGTSESNEQFF. The rearrangement joins TRBV20-1 to TRBJ2-1; TRBD2 matches at 10 bases. CDR3 length: 14 residues. Trimming at V came to 6 bases and at J to 6 bases, leaving 8 bases not matched to a gene. Germline-derived CDR1 and CDR2 are DFQATT and SNEGSKA (reference sequence).

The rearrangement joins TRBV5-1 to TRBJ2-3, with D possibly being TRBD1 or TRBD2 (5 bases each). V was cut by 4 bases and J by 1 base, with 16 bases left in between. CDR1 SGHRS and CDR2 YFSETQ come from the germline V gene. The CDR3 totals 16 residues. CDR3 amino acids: CASSIRPQGGTDTQYF. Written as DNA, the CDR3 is TGCGCCAGCAGCATCCGACCGCAGGGAGGCACAGATACGCAGTATTTT.